The source of this T cell receptor (beta chain) is a study of cytomegalovirus exposure and HLA in healthy donors. Study-wide context: Within an early data release were 85 million or so unique TCRs drawn from HLA-typed donors. Whole-study results and caveats: Most TCR sequences were uncommon, yet certain public TCRs appeared in many donors.

A note on this clone: The antigen is unknown.

With 4 bases clipped from V and 3 bases from J, the junction kept 4 bases outside the gene matches. From germline, CDR1 is SGHRS and CDR2 YFSETQ. The CDR3 extends over 14 amino acids. PCR primers comprised 60 Vbeta and 13 Jbeta primers. TCRdb's table, derived via immunoSEQ multiplex PCR, lists solely in-frame clones and lacks some. Of 120,000 or so clones in the sample, about 80% are singletons; the top ten hold about 3.3%. V gene TRBV5-1 combines with J gene TRBJ2-7, with 10 bases lining up with TRBD1. The sequence was collected from a male donor in good health and CMV-seronegative. The material sequenced was PBMCs. CDR3 in amino acids: CASSIRTGGYEQYF. DNA for the CDR3: TGCGCCAGCAGCATCCGGACAGGGGGCTACGAGCAGTACTTC.